This TCR beta chain is from a study of blood T cells in healthy people across ages (dated by TCRdb to between 2014 and 2016). Notes on the research overall: In model experiments, template switching captured about one uniquely barcoded TCR beta cDNA molecule for every two T cells. Using deep sequencing normalized with unique cDNA molecular identifiers, the study measured how TCR beta repertoire diversity changes with age. Four age groups were formed from the donors: young (average around 15 years), middle-aged (approximately 39), aged (roughly 56) and long-lived (82). To avoid experimental bias, donors of different ages were randomly spread across the sequencing lanes. The study analyzed two additional independent replicas of 1 million unique cDNA reads from the same blood draw for two donors, one aged 18 to 30 and one aged 80 or older. Study-wide conclusions, independent of this receptor: Compared with the aged group, the long-lived group had more naive CD4+ T cells, fewer expanded clones and increased TCR diversity, suggesting age selection. Because profiling used bulk unsorted PBMCs, naive and antigen-experienced compartments could not be compared conclusively. Because the CMV infection status of the donors was unknown, age-related changes in expanded clonotypes may potentially have been confounded. A strong correlation was found between observed TCR beta diversity and the percentage of naive T cells measured by flow cytometry. Observed TCR beta diversity per million T cells fell roughly linearly with age, and a significant reduction was already apparent by age around 39. Estimates of total diversity based on one million sequenced T cells were regarded as lower bounds and as underestimates.

Systemically healthy Caucasian individuals from Russia, 35 to 40 in total and aged roughly 6 to 100 years, were included as donors. Each donor gave about 10 milliliters of peripheral blood, drawn into EDTA-treated Vacutainer tubes. Ficoll-Paque density-gradient centrifugation was used to isolate PBMCs, with at least 7 million per sample. Trizol reagent was used to extract total RNA from PBMCs, with at least 6 micrograms per sample. For every donor, flow cytometry on a PBMC aliquot measured the percentage of naive CD45RAhigh/CD27high T cells. The method behind the library was 5' RACE. The sequencer was an Illumina HiSeq 2500. A second PCR of roughly 7 to 12 cycles was performed with a sample-barcoded 5' primer and a J-beta primer mix. A unique molecular identifier was introduced onto each TCR beta cDNA molecule by a template-switch 5' adaptor carrying 12 random nucleotides. Each sample yielded at least 2.5 million CDR3-containing paired-end reads. First-strand cDNA synthesis was performed from all RNA using the Mint cDNA synthesis kit, with priming by a TRBC-specific oligonucleotide. After uracil-DNA glycosylase treatment, a first 18-cycle PCR used universal primers M1SS and BC2_uni_R on all cDNA. The study's processing was this. For normalization, 1 million high-quality reads were randomly selected from each sample, with every read carrying a distinct molecular identifier. Reads with shared molecular identifiers were discarded instead of being binned into consensus sequences. CDR3 identification, clonotype clustering and error correction used MiTCR with a Q25 quality threshold and the strictest error-elimination algorithm. A nonparametric unseen species model with Euler transformation was used to estimate a lower bound on total TCR beta diversity. The public reads were quality trimmed at Q25 with fastp and then assembled into clones with MiXCR by TCRdb, keeping productive beta chains. Under each unique CDR3 protein, matching rows form one entry showing the most common genes and DNA. TCRdb's processing, not the authors' own work, is the source of the V and J calls. The table for this sample lists about 640,000 distinct CDR3 sequences; 45% to 65% of them were counted only once. Roughly 34% of the sample lies in the top ten.

As for this clonotype: Its antigen has not been determined. The input lacks base qualities; no much larger clone sits a single base away.

In the germline V gene (reference sequence), CDR1 corresponds to LGHDT and CDR2 to YNNKEL. From V the trimming removes 4 bases and from J it removes 5 bases, while the gene matches leave 14 bases of the junction unaccounted for. The CDR3, cysteine through phenylalanine, is 17 amino acids long. Only the CDR3 part of the read is kept: 51 bases, read in frame from the first base. The sample taken for sequencing was blood. The receptor was derived from a man aged 55 to 70 in good health. The chain uses TRBV3-1 and TRBJ2-7; TRBD1 agrees with 10 junctional bases. In nucleotides, the sequence is TGTGCCAGCAGCCGCAAGGGGTCCGGGACAGGGGTTGACGAGCAGTACTTC. It is translated as CASSRKGSGTGVDEQYF.